This passage covers 23 T cell receptor beta chains from one sample sequenced in a study of blood T cell repertoires in COVID-19. This table comes from immunoSEQ multiplex PCR, and its TCRdb copy is limited to in-frame clones, with some not included. The sample lists hundreds of thousands of clones, 75% to 85% occurring once. The sequencing input was peripheral blood. Receptor source: a woman older than 75 with COVID-19, enrolled during active disease.

The V and J genes are TRBV24-1 and TRBJ2-5; a possible D gene is TRBD1 (6 bases). The CDR3 contains 12 residues. V was cut by 6 bases and J by 5 bases, with 9 bases left in between. CDR1 is KGHDR, CDR2 SFDVKD, per germline. The DNA of the CDR3 is TGTGCCACCAGTTCTGGGGGCGAGACCCAGTACTTC. Its translation: CATSSGGETQYF.

The V gene is TRBV5-5, the J gene TRBJ2-1; D might be TRBD1 (6 bases). The length of the CDR3 is 15 residues. Germline V CDR1 and CDR2: SGHKS, YYEKEE (reference sequence). With 2 bases removed from V and 0 bases from J, the gap between germline ends came to 9 bases. The CDR3 sequence is CASSLGGYSYNEQFF. The CDR3 DNA follows: TGTGCCAGCAGCTTAGGGGGATACTCCTACAATGAGCAGTTCTTC.

This rearrangement joins TRBV5-5 to TRBJ2-6; TRBD2 is a possible D gene (5 bases). V lost 3 bases to trimming and J lost 1 base, with 11 bases between them. CDR1 SGHKS and CDR2 YYEKEE come from the germline V gene (reference sequence). This CDR3 spans 16 amino acids. In DNA, the CDR3 is TGTGCCAGCAGCTCCCTCGGGATTTCTGGGGCCAACGTCCTGACTTTC. This translates into CASSSLGISGANVLTF.

The rearrangement links TRBV7-2 to TRBJ2-1, with TRBD2 matching over 12 bases. The CDR3 length is 16 residues. Germline V gene data show CDR1 as SGHTA and CDR2 as FQGNSA. V lost 2 bases to trimming and J lost 5 bases; unmatched junction nucleotides: 4. The CDR3 reads CASSLRLAGADNEQFF. The CDR3 DNA is TGTGCCAGCAGCTTACGACTAGCGGGAGCGGACAATGAGCAGTTCTTC.

The chain combines TRBV7-9 with TRBJ1-1, with 9 bases lining up with TRBD1. The germline gives CDR1 SEHNR, CDR2 FQNEAQ (reference sequence). V trimming: 4 bases; J trimming: 5 bases; junction bases outside the gene matches: 14. The CDR3 loop spans 17 amino acids. CDR3 residues: CASSSSRDRAYYTEAFF. In nucleotides, the CDR3 is TGTGCCAGCAGCTCGTCCCGGGACAGGGCGTATTATACTGAAGCTTTCTTT.

The genes are TRBV15 and TRBJ1-5; D call uncertain. Germline V gene data show CDR1 as LNHNV and CDR2 as YYDKDF (reference sequence). The V and J ends lost 5 bases and 5 bases respectively, with 16 bases between them. The CDR3 has 15 amino acids. The CDR3 loop is CATSGGQALDQPQHF. CDR3 in DNA: TGTGCCACCAGCGGCGGTCAAGCCCTGGATCAGCCCCAGCATTTT.

The chain combines TRBV30 with TRBJ1-5; no clear D. Per the germline V gene, CDR1 is GTSNPN and CDR2 is SVGIG (reference sequence). V lost 2 bases to trimming and J lost 2 bases, with 13 bases between them. The CDR3 is 15 amino acids. CDR3 in DNA: TGTGCCTGGAGTAAACGTAGTCCGGGCAATCAGCCCCAGCATTTT. Protein: CAWSKRSPGNQPQHF.

The chain is built from TRBV5-4 and TRBJ2-1, with 9 bases lining up with TRBD2. The germline V gene encodes CDR1 SGHNT and CDR2 YYREEE (reference sequence). The ends lost 4 bases at V and 10 bases at J; junction bases unmatched: 9. The CDR3 loop spans 14 amino acids. CDR3: CASSQTRGGGEQFF. CDR3 DNA: TGTGCCAGCAGCCAAACGCGGGGGGGCGGGGAGCAGTTCTTC.

This chain links TRBV4-1 with TRBJ2-4; no firm D call. Deletions cut 1 base from V and 9 bases from J, with 19 bases between. The CDR3 spans 16 residues. Germline CDR1 is MGHRA and CDR2 is YSYEKL. The CDR3 nucleotides are TGCGCCAGCAGCCAAGTCGCGCTGGTCGCCTGGGCCATTCAGTACTTC. It encodes CASSQVALVAWAIQYF.

This clone was seen more than once but under ten times. The chain is built from TRBV19 and TRBJ1-2; tentatively, D is TRBD1 (5 bases). V was cut by 6 bases and J by 5 bases, with 19 bases left in between. Germline V gene lookup returns CDR1 LNHDA and CDR2 SQIVND (reference sequence). CDR3 size: 15 residues. The CDR3 DNA reads TGTGCCAGTAGACTCCGGGGGGTCGGAGAATATGGCTACACCTTC. Protein sequence: CASRLRGVGEYGYTF.

This chain uses TRBV7-9 with TRBJ2-7; D perhaps matches TRBD2 (5 bases). CDR3 size: 13 residues. Trimming pared 2 bases from V and 5 bases from J, leaving 10 bases between. Looked up from germline, CDR1 is SEHNR and CDR2 is FQNEAQ (reference sequence). The CDR3 region has the DNA TGTGCCAGCAGCTTAAACGGGATACACGAGCAGTACTTC. Protein product: CASSLNGIHEQYF.

V and J are TRBV7-9 and TRBJ1-5; a possible D gene is TRBD1 (6 bases). Between the trimmed V and J ends, which lost 6 bases and 1 base, there was a span of 16 bases. The germline V gene encodes CDR1 SEHNR and CDR2 FQNEAQ (reference sequence). The CDR3 length is 16 residues. The CDR3 bases are TGTGCCAGCAGTGGACAGTCGTCCGAAAGCAATCAGCCCCAGCATTTT. Its translation is CASSGQSSESNQPQHF.

This sequence joins TRBV27 and TRBJ1-6, with D perhaps TRBD1 (5 bases). CDR3 length equals 16 residues. Per germline, CDR1 MNHEY and CDR2 SMNVEV (reference sequence). V lost 6 bases, J lost 8 bases, and 20 bases lay in between. The CDR3 DNA reads TGTGCCAGCAGGGGGGAGGGTACGATTCTGCATTCACCCCTCCACTTT. It codes for CASRGEGTILHSPLHF.

This rearrangement joins TRBV30 to TRBJ2-7; maybe TRBD2 (5 bases). CDR3 length: 13 residues. Trimming cost V 2 bases and J 2 bases, with 10 bases left between them. Germline V gives CDR1 GTSNPN, CDR2 SVGIG (reference sequence). CDR3: CAWSRTQTYEQYF. The CDR3 coding sequence is TGTGCCTGGAGTCGGACTCAGACCTACGAGCAGTACTTC.

This rearrangement joins TRBV10-3 to TRBJ1-1; D gene unclear. The ends were cut back, 0 bases at V and 4 bases at J, with 9 bases in the middle. Germline assignment: CDR1 ENHRY and CDR2 SYGVKD. CDR3 length: 14 amino acids. This CDR3 is CAISESRGLTEAFF. Here the CDR3 DNA reads TGTGCCATCAGTGAGTCCAGAGGGCTCACTGAAGCTTTCTTT.

The chain carries TRBV4-1 and TRBJ1-1; D unresolved. The germline V gene has CDR1 MGHRA and CDR2 YSYEKL. V was shortened by 0 bases and J by 3 bases, with 5 bases between the two germline ends. This CDR3 is built from 13 residues. The CDR3 protein is CASSQDSDTEAFF. The CDR3 DNA reads TGCGCCAGCAGCCAAGATAGTGACACTGAAGCTTTCTTT.

Details on this clone: Other DNA sequences in the same sample also yield this CDR3. V and J are TRBV6-5 and TRBJ2-7, with 7 positions matching TRBD1. Unmatched junction bases numbered 2, after V lost 6 bases and J lost 3 bases. The germline CDR1 and CDR2 sequences are MNHEY and SVGAGI. This CDR3 region has 12 residues. Here the CDR3 reads CASSRQGYEQYF. CDR3 sequence (DNA): TGTGCCAGCAGCCGACAGGGCTACGAGCAGTACTTC.

The rearrangement uses TRBV5-1 and TRBJ2-2; D perhaps matches TRBD1 (6 bases). The V end was cut by 4 bases, the J end by 6 bases, with 13 bases between. The CDR3 sequence is 14 residues long. The germline CDR1 and CDR2 sequences are SGHRS and YFSETQ. The CDR3 sequence: CASSTGHLAGELFF. The CDR3 DNA sequence: TGCGCCAGCAGCACGGGACATTTGGCCGGGGAGCTGTTTTTT.

The rearrangement uses TRBV7-9 and TRBJ2-1; 16 bases fit TRBD2. The ends lost 4 bases at V and 15 bases at J; junction bases unmatched: 12. The length of the CDR3 is 16 residues. The germline V gene has CDR1 SEHNR and CDR2 FQNEAQ (reference sequence). The CDR3 bases are TGTGCCAGCAGCTCGACCGAGGGACTAGCGGGAGGGTGGCGGTTCTTC. This gives the protein CASSSTEGLAGGWRFF.

This sequence joins TRBV3-1 (or the pseudogene TRBV3-2) and TRBJ1-2; D might be TRBD1 (6 bases). Trimming pared 3 bases from V and 4 bases from J, leaving 9 bases between. CDR1 is LGHDT and CDR2 is YNNKEL in the germline V gene (reference sequence). This CDR3 contains 13 residues. The CDR3: CASSHGTSYGYTF. The CDR3 coding sequence is TGTGCCAGCAGCCACGGGACATCCTATGGCTACACCTTC.

In this sample, this clone turned up a few times. This chain links TRBV30 with TRBJ1-4; TRBD1 matches 11 bases. The germline gives CDR1 GTSNPN, CDR2 SVGIG (reference sequence). Unmatched junction bases numbered 3, after V lost 0 bases and J lost 6 bases. The CDR3 is 15 residues long. CDR3 sequence (DNA): TGTGCCTGGAGTGTAATGGACAGGGGGCATGAAAAACTGTTTTTT. Its protein product is CAWSVMDRGHEKLFF.

The rearrangement uses TRBV15 and TRBJ1-5; D call uncertain. The CDR3 covers 13 residues. Germline V gives CDR1 LNHNV, CDR2 YYDKDF (reference sequence). V was trimmed by 1 base and J by 4 bases, leaving 5 bases between them. This CDR3 is CATSRVENQPQHF. CDR3 DNA: TGTGCCACCAGCAGAGTAGAGAATCAGCCCCAGCATTTT.

The chain uses TRBV2 and TRBJ1-5, with 7 bases identical to TRBD1. This CDR3 spans 14 amino acids. Unmatched junction bases numbered 3, after V lost 7 bases and J lost 0 bases. The germline gives CDR1 SNHLY, CDR2 FYNNEI. CDR3 region: CASTGQISNQPQHF. The CDR3, as DNA: TGTGCCAGCACGGGACAGATTAGCAATCAGCCCCAGCATTTT.